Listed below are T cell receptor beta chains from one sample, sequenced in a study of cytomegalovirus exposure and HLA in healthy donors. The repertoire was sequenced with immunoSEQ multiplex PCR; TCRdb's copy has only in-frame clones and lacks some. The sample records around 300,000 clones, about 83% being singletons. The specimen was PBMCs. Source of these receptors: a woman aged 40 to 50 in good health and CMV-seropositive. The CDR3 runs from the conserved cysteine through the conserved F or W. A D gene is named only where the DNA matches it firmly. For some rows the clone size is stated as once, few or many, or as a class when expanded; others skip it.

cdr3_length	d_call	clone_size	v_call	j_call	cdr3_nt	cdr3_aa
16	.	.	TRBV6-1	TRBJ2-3	TGTGCCAGCAGTGAAGCCCCGGCGGTTTCAGAGGATACGCAGTATTTT	CASSEAPAVSEDTQYF
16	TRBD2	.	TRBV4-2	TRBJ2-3	TGTGCCAGCAGCCCATCCGGGACTAGTTACACAGATACGCAGTATTTT	CASSPSGTSYTDTQYF
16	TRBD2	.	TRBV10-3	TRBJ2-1	TGTGCCATCAGTTCCCTAGCGGGGGGGGCGTTGGATGAGCAGTTCTTC	CAISSLAGGALDEQFF
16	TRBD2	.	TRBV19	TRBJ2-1	TGTGCCAGTAGTATAGCGGGACTGGCGGGGGGCAATGAGCAGTTCTTC	CASSIAGLAGGNEQFF
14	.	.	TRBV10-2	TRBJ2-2	TGCGCCAGCAGTGGCGAGAGATTCACCGGGGAGCTGTTTTTT	CASSGERFTGELFF
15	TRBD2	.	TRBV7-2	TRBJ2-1	TGTGCCAGCAGCGGGGGGGGAAGCTCCTACAATGAGCAGTTCTTC	CASSGGGSSYNEQFF
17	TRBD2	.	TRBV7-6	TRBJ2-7	TGTGCCAGCAGCTTACTCCCTCAGACTAGCGGGAGCTACGAGCAGTACTTC	CASSLLPQTSGSYEQYF
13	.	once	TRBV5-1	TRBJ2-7	TGCGCCAGCAGCTTGGTGCCCGACAGCGAGCAGTACTTC	CASSLVPDSEQYF
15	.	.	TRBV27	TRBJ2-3	TGTGCCAGCAGTTTTGGGCCTCTGGGCACAGATACGCAGTATTTT	CASSFGPLGTDTQYF
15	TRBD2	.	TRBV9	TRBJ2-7	TGTGCCAGCAGCGTAGGAGCGGGAGGGCCCTACGAGCAGTACTTC	CASSVGAGGPYEQYF
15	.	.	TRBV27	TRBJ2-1	TGTGCCAGCAGTCTCAGCGGAGTAACCTACAATGAGCAGTTCTTC	CASSLSGVTYNEQFF
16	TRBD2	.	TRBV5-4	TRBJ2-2	TGTGCCAGCAGCCTGGGAACTAGCGGAGTCACCGGGGAGCTGTTTTTT	CASSLGTSGVTGELFF
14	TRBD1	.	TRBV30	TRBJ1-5	TGTGCCTGGAGTCTCACAGGGGGAAATCAGCCCCAGCATTTT	CAWSLTGGNQPQHF
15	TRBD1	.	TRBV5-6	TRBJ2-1	TGTGCCAGCAGCTCGAGGGGGACAGGGAGAAATGAGCAGTTCTTC	CASSSRGTGRNEQFF
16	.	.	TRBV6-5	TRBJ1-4	TGTGCCAGCAGTTTCCATACAGGTTCCGGTAATGAAAAACTGTTTTTT	CASSFHTGSGNEKLFF
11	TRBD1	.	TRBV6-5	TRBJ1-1	TGTGCCAGCCGACAGGGGCTGGGAGCCTTCTTT	CASRQGLGAFF
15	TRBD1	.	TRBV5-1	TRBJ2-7	TGCGCCAGCAGCTTGGTTACGGGACAGGGGAACGAGCAGTACTTC	CASSLVTGQGNEQYF
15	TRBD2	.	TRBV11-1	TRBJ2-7	TGTGCCAGCAGCTTTTCACTAGCGGAGACCTACGAGCAGTACTTC	CASSFSLAETYEQYF
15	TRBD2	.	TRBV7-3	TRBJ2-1	TGTGCCAGCAGCTTAACTGCGGGAGAGGTCGATGAGCAGTTCTTC	CASSLTAGEVDEQFF
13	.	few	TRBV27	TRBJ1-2	TGTGCCAGCAGTTGGGCAGCCAACTATGGCTACACCTTC	CASSWAANYGYTF
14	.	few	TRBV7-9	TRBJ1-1	TGTGCCAGCAGCTTAGGCGAGGGAAGTAATGAAGCTTTCTTT	CASSLGEGSNEAFF
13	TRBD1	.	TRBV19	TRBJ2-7	TGTGCCAGTAGTGCGGGACAGGTCTACGAGCAGTACTTC	CASSAGQVYEQYF
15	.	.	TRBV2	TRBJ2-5	TGTGCCAGCAGTGCTGTACAGTCCCCGGGGGAGACCCAGTACTTC	CASSAVQSPGETQYF
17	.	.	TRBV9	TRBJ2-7	TGTGCCAGCAGCGGCAGTAGTGGGGGCCCTCCTGGAAACGAGCAGTACTTC	CASSGSSGGPPGNEQYF
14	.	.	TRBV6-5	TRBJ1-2	TGTGCCAGCAGTTACTCGAAGGGGCAAGATGGCTACACCTTC	CASSYSKGQDGYTF
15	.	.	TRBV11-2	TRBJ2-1	TGTGCCAGCAGCGAGGGGGACTACGTTTTGGATGAGCAGTTCTTC	CASSEGDYVLDEQFF
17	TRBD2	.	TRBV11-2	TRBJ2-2	TGTGCCAGCAGCTTACACCCCACTAGCGGTAACACCGGGGAGCTGTTTTTT	CASSLHPTSGNTGELFF
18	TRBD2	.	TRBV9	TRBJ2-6	TGTGCCAGCAGCGGGTTAGCGGGAAGGGACTCTGGGGCCAACGGCCTGACTTTC	CASSGLAGRDSGANGLTF
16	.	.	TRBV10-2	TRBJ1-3	TGCGCCAGCAGTGAGACGGACATCTTCTCTGGAAACACCATATATTTT	CASSETDIFSGNTIYF
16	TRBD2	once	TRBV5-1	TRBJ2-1	TGCGCCAGCAGCTTGGGGGTGGGAGGGACCTACAATGAGCAGTTCTTC	CASSLGVGGTYNEQFF
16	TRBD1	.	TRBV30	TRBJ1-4	TGTGCCTGGAGTGCGGGACAGGGGGCAACTAATGAAAAACTGTTTTTT	CAWSAGQGATNEKLFF
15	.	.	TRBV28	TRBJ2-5	TGTGCCAGCAGTTTACCGGCGCGGGGAGGAGAGACCCAGTACTTC	CASSLPARGGETQYF
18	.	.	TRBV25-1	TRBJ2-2	TGTGCCAGCAGTGGTAGGACAGTGGGGGCTACCCTTGGAGGGGAGCTGTTTTTT	CASSGRTVGATLGGELFF
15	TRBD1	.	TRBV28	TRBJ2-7	TGTGCCAGCAGTGCCAGGACAGGGGGCACGGCAGAGCAGTACTTC	CASSARTGGTAEQYF
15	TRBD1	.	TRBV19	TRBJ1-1	TGTGCCAGTAGTAAGCCGGGACAGAGGAACACTGAAGCTTTCTTT	CASSKPGQRNTEAFF
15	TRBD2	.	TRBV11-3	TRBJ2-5	TGTGCCAGCAGCCCCCCCGCTGGGCGGGAGAAGACCCAGTACTTC	CASSPPAGREKTQYF
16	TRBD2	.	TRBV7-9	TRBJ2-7	TGTGCCAGCAGTCCCTCCGGGGGGGGCTACACCTACGAGCAGTACTTC	CASSPSGGGYTYEQYF
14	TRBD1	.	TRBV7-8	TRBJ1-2	TGTGCCAGCAGCTTAGATCAGGGGGCGGGTGGCTACACCTTC	CASSLDQGAGGYTF
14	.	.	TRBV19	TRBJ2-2	TGTGCCAGTAGTATCGCAGGGAACACCGGGGAGCTGTTTTTT	CASSIAGNTGELFF
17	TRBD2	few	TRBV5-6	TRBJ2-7	TGTGCCAGCAGCCCAGGACTAGCGGGAGGTATGTCCTACGAGCAGTACTTC	CASSPGLAGGMSYEQYF
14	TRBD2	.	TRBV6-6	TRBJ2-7	TGTGCCAGCAGTGGGAGGGAAGGTTCCTACGAGCAGTACTTC	CASSGREGSYEQYF